Below, 18 T cell receptor beta chains from the same sample are listed, as sequenced in a study of T cell repertoires in cytomegalovirus infection. One entry per CDR3 protein, called by TCRdb with MiXCR from the reads. The repertoire includes 200,000 to 250,000 distinct CDR3 sequences, approximately 13% of them detected once, and 1.5% to 2% sits in the top ten. The sample taken for sequencing was PBMCs. The receptors here all came from a human donor in good health (CMV status not recorded). Some clones in this sample may be carry-over from other donors' samples.

This clonotype appeared many times. This chain joins TRBV7-2 and TRBJ1-1; D unclear. The CDR3 has 12 residues. The germline CDR1 and CDR2 sequences are SGHTA and FQGNSA. V was pared by 0 bases and J by 8 bases, with 7 bases between. The DNA for the CDR3 is TGTGCCAGCAGCTTAGCGACCAGGGAAGCTTTCTTT. This codes for CASSLATREAFF.

This clonotype was counted many times. The genes are TRBV7-2 and TRBJ2-7, with 16 bases fitting TRBD2. The CDR3 runs to 20 residues. Germline V gene data show CDR1 as SGHTA and CDR2 as FQGNSA. V shed 1 base, J shed 7 bases, and the junction held 16 bases outside the gene matches. The CDR3 here is CASSLVDTPGTSGRAREQYF. The CDR3 nucleotides are TGTGCCAGCAGCTTAGTAGATACCCCCGGGACTAGCGGGAGGGCCCGGGAGCAGTACTTC.

This clonotype was counted ten times or more. V gene TRBV7-2 combines with J gene TRBJ2-2; TRBD2 might be the D (5 bases). Germline V lookup: CDR1 SGHTA, CDR2 FQGNSA. The germline V and J ends were trimmed by 1 base and 1 base, with 10 bases remaining between them. This CDR3 region has 16 residues. The CDR3 DNA follows: TGTGCCAGCAGCTTAGGTCCGGGGATGAACACCGGGGAGCTGTTTTTT. It specifies CASSLGPGMNTGELFF.

This clonotype showed up many times. The chain is built from TRBV7-2 and TRBJ2-2, with 7 positions matching TRBD2. Germline CDR1 is SGHTA and CDR2 is FQGNSA. The CDR3 runs to 15 residues. Trimming at V came to 5 bases and at J to 6 bases, leaving 9 bases not matched to a gene. In DNA, the CDR3 is TGTGCCAGCAGCCCGCTGGGGGGGTACGCCGGGGAGCTGTTTTTT. Residues: CASSPLGGYAGELFF.

This clonotype was seen ten or more times. The genes are TRBV5-1 and TRBJ1-1; the match to TRBD1 covers 7 bases. CDR3 size: 15 residues. Germline V gene lookup returns CDR1 SGHRS and CDR2 YFSETQ. The V gene end was trimmed by 5 bases and the J gene end by 2 bases; junction bases not matched to a gene: 9. The CDR3 DNA is TGCGCCAGCAGGCCCTCCGGGACAGTCAACACTGAAGCTTTCTTT. Residues: CASRPSGTVNTEAFF.

This clonotype was observed a single time. Here the CDR3 DNA reads TGTGCCAGCTCACGACTAGCGGGAGCGTCCGGGGAGCTGTTTTTT. This codes for CASSRLAGASGELFF. The V gene is TRBV18, the J gene TRBJ2-2, with TRBD2 matching 12 bases. Germline CDR1 and CDR2: KGHSH and LQKENI. The V gene end was trimmed by 4 bases and the J gene end by 6 bases; junction bases not matched to a gene: 3. This CDR3 contains 15 residues.

The genes are TRBV29-1 and TRBJ1-2, with D tentatively TRBD1 (5 bases). V lost 6 bases and J lost 3, with 14 bases in between. Germline V CDR1 and CDR2: SQVTM, ANQGSEA. The CDR3 spans 13 residues. CDR3 residues: CSVHVWGDYGYTF. In DNA form, the CDR3 reads TGCAGCGTCCACGTCTGGGGGGACTATGGCTACACCTTC. Full variable domain (missing parts from reference TRBV29-1 and TRBJ1-2): SAVISQKPSRDICQRGTSLTIQCQVDSQVTMMFWYRQQPGQSLTLIATANQGSEATYESGFVIDKFPISRPNLTFSTLTVSNMSPEDSSIYLCSVHVWGDYGYTFGSGTRLTVV.

This clonotype was detected only a few times. The chain carries TRBV7-2 and TRBJ1-5; D may be TRBD1 (6 bases). Trimming took 10 bases from V and 5 from J, leaving 24 bases between them. Germline V gives CDR1 SGHTA, CDR2 FQGNSA. The CDR3 covers 16 residues. CDR3 in amino acids: CANSFTTGYGDQPQHF. The CDR3 DNA follows: TGTGCCAACAGTTTTACTACAGGGTACGGCGATCAGCCCCAGCATTTT. Filled out from reference TRBV7-2 and TRBJ1-5, the complete variable domain reads GAGVSQSPSNKVTEKGKDVELRCDPISGHTALYWYRQSLGQGLEFLIYFQGNSAPDKSGLPSDRFSAERTGGSVSTLTIQRTQQEDSAVYLCANSFTTGYGDQPQHFGDGTRLSIL.

The sample holds many counts of this clonotype. The chain combines TRBV5-4 with TRBJ2-1, with a possible D match to TRBD2 (6 bases). The V gene lost 4 bases and the J gene lost 3 bases, with 11 bases spanning the gap. In germline, CDR1 is SGHNT, CDR2 YYREEE (reference sequence). The CDR3 is made up of 14 amino acids. The CDR3 nucleotides are TGTGCCAGCAGCCTCCGGGACTTCTACAATGAGCAGTTCTTC. This encodes CASSLRDFYNEQFF.

The chain couples TRBV7-9 to TRBJ2-3, with 8 nucleotides matching TRBD2. From germline, CDR1 is SEHNR and CDR2 FQNEAQ (reference sequence). Trimming at V came to 6 bases and at J to 0 bases, leaving 2 bases not matched to a gene. The CDR3 is made up of 14 amino acids. In DNA form, the CDR3 reads TGTGCCAGCAGAGCGGGAGCTAGCACAGATACGCAGTATTTT. Protein product: CASRAGASTDTQYF.

The sample holds many counts of this clonotype. The rearrangement joins TRBV7-8 to TRBJ1-5, with D possibly being TRBD1 (5 bases). CDR3 size: 15 residues. Germline V gene data show CDR1 as SGHVS and CDR2 as FQNEAQ. Trimming removed 1 base from V and 4 bases from J, with 11 bases in between. The chain's CDR3 is CASSLGGDRNQPQHF. The CDR3 DNA follows: TGTGCCAGCAGCTTAGGGGGAGACAGAAATCAGCCCCAGCATTTT.

This clonotype was seen repeatedly, ten times or more. J is TRBJ2-1 and V is TRBV10-3, with TRBD2 identical over 7 bases. CDR3 length equals 18 residues. The V gene's germline CDR1 is ENHRY and CDR2 SYGVKD. V lost 7 bases to trimming and J lost 4 bases; unmatched junction nucleotides: 19. The CDR3 DNA reads TGTGCCATCACTCCCGTCGGTGGGTTTGGGGGGGGGTACAATGAGCAGTTCTTC. As protein: CAITPVGGFGGGYNEQFF.

This clonotype was recorded at least ten times. The chain joins TRBV7-9 to TRBJ2-1, with D perhaps matching TRBD1 (5 bases). V was shortened by 3 bases and J by 7 bases, with 10 bases between the two germline ends. Germline CDR1 and CDR2: SEHNR and FQNEAQ (reference sequence). The CDR3 totals 13 residues. The CDR3 coding sequence is TGTGCCAGCAGCTTTCCCGGACATAATGAGCAGTTCTTC. This translates into CASSFPGHNEQFF.

The V gene is TRBV14, the J gene TRBJ2-1; TRBD2 matches 9 bases. The CDR3 is 14 residues long. Germline V gene lookup returns CDR1 SGHDN and CDR2 FVKESK. After removal of 5 bases from V and 9 bases from J, the junction contained 8 bases not matched to a gene. Here the CDR3 reads CASSGLAPEGEQFF. CDR3 DNA: TGTGCCAGCAGCGGACTAGCGCCGGAGGGTGAGCAGTTCTTC.

This clonotype showed up many times. This sequence joins TRBV19 and TRBJ2-7; D possibly corresponds to TRBD2 (5 bases). The CDR3 covers 15 residues. Looked up from germline, CDR1 is LNHDA and CDR2 is SQIVND (reference sequence). V lost 2 bases, J lost 3 bases, and 14 bases lay in between. CDR3 sequence: CASSISVARGYEQYF. For the CDR3, the DNA is TGTGCCAGTAGTATAAGCGTAGCTCGGGGCTACGAGCAGTACTTC.

This clonotype has a handful of counts. The genes are TRBV12-3 or TRBV12-4 and TRBJ2-3, with 11 positions matching TRBD1. After removal of 6 bases from V and 1 base from J, the junction contained 3 bases not matched to a gene. The length of the CDR3 is 15 residues. The CDR3 here is CASSRGQGGTDTQYF. The CDR3 bases are TGTGCCAGCAGCCGGGGACAGGGGGGCACAGATACGCAGTATTTT.

The genes are TRBV19 and TRBJ1-2; 10 nucleotides match TRBD1. This CDR3 is built from 15 residues. Per the germline V gene, CDR1 is LNHDA and CDR2 is SQIVND (reference sequence). The V gene end was trimmed by 3 bases and the J gene end by 6 bases; junction bases not matched to a gene: 7. The CDR3 spells CASSMGDRGVHGYTF. CDR3 DNA: TGTGCCAGTAGTATGGGGGACAGGGGAGTACATGGCTACACCTTC.

This clonotype came up many times. The chain is built from TRBV7-2 and TRBJ2-5, with D unresolved. Germline CDR1 SGHTA, CDR2 FQGNSA. Trimming took 1 base from V and 1 from J, leaving 7 bases between them. The CDR3 length is 14 residues. The CDR3 DNA follows: TGTGCCAGCAGCTTAGGGGTGACCCAAGAGACCCAGTACTTC. Translation: CASSLGVTQETQYF. Filled out from reference TRBV7-2 and TRBJ2-5, the complete variable domain reads GAGVSQSPSNKVTEKGKDVELRCDPISGHTALYWYRQSLGQGLEFLIYFQGNSAPDKSGLPSDRFSAERTGGSVSTLTIQRTQQEDSAVYLCASSLGVTQETQYFGPGTRLLVL.